Shown below are 6 T cell receptor beta chains from a single sample sequenced in a study of T cell responses to AZD1222 COVID-19 vaccine. Clones were read by immunoSEQ multiplex PCR, and TCRdb kept only the in-frame ones, dropping some. The sample lists some 170,000 clones; approximately 92% were seen once. Sample: peripheral blood, taken on day 0 of AZD1222 vaccination. These receptor sequences come from an adult in good health.

This chain uses TRBV27 with TRBJ1-1; D unresolved. The CDR3 runs 13 residues. V lost 6 bases to trimming and J lost 0 bases, with 8 bases between them. Per germline, CDR1 MNHEY and CDR2 SMNVEV (reference sequence). CDR3 nucleotide sequence: TGTGCCAGCAGCCAAAGGTTGAACACTGAAGCTTTCTTT. Its protein product is CASSQRLNTEAFF.

The V call is TRBV2, the J call TRBJ2-7, with D unclear. CDR1 is SNHLY, CDR2 FYNNEI, per germline. V gave up 4 bases and J gave up 3 bases, with 10 bases separating them. The length of the CDR3 is 13 residues. The CDR3 is CASSGPVSYEQYF. CDR3 in DNA: TGTGCCAGCAGTGGACCGGTGAGCTACGAGCAGTACTTC. Filled out from reference TRBV2 and TRBJ2-7, the complete variable domain reads EPEVTQTPSHQVTQMGQEVILRCVPISNHLYFYWYRQILGQKVEFLVSFYNNEISEKSEIFDDQFSVERPDGSNFTLKIRSTKLEDSAMYFCASSGPVSYEQYFGPGTRLTVT.

The J gene is TRBJ2-1, the V gene TRBV2; 8 nucleotides match TRBD2. The junction had 11 bases not matched to a gene; V was cut back by 7 bases and J by 6 bases. Germline V gene lookup returns CDR1 SNHLY and CDR2 FYNNEI. This CDR3 has 15 residues. CDR3 DNA sequence: TGTGCCAGCACCCGGGGGGGCCCAGCATCCAATGAGCAGTTCTTC. This sequence encodes CASTRGGPASNEQFF.

The gene calls are TRBV5-5 and TRBJ2-6; TRBD2 aligns across 13 bases. CDR1 and CDR2 (germline): SGHKS, YYEKEE (reference sequence). CDR3 length: 16 amino acids. The ends lost 5 bases at V and 1 base at J; junction bases unmatched: 0. As DNA, the CDR3 is TGTGCCAGCAGGGGACTAGCGGGATCTGGGGCCAACGTCCTGACTTTC. It is translated as CASRGLAGSGANVLTF.

This chain links TRBV29-1 with TRBJ1-5; 8 bases are shared with TRBD1. The CDR3 is 13 residues long. V lost 6 bases, J lost 5 bases, and 6 bases stayed unmatched. Germline V gene lookup returns CDR1 SQVTM and CDR2 ANQGSEA. CDR3 nucleotide sequence: TGCAGCGTCAGGACAGGGACAGATCAGCCCCAGCATTTT. The encoded protein is CSVRTGTDQPQHF.

This clone turned up a few times. The chain is built from TRBV5-6 and TRBJ1-2; D is ambiguous. V was shortened by 1 base and J by 2 bases, with 6 bases between the two germline ends. There are 13 residues in the CDR3. Looked up from germline, CDR1 is SGHDT and CDR2 is YYEEEE. In nucleotides, the CDR3 is TGTGCCAGCAGCTTGAGCCAGAACTATGGCTACACCTTC. Translating gives CASSLSQNYGYTF.